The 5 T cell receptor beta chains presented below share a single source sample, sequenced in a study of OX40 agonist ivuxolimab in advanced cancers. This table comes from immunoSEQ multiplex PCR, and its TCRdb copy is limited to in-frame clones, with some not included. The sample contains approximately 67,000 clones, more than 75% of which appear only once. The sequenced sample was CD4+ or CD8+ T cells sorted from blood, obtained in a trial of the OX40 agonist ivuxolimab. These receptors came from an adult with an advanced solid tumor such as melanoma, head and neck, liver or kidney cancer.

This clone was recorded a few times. In DNA, the CDR3 is TGTGCCAGCAAGACAGGGAGGGCTGAAGCTTTCTTT. Its protein product is CASKTGRAEAFF. The rearrangement links TRBV28 to TRBJ1-1; TRBD1 aligns across 7 bases. V was clipped by 7 bases and J by 6 bases; unmatched bases: 5. CDR1 MDHEN and CDR2 SYDVKM come from the germline V gene. This CDR3 region has 12 residues.

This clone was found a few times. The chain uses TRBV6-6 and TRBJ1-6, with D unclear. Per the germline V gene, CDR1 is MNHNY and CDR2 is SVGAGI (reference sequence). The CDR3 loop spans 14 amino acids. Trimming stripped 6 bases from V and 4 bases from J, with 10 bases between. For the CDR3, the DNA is TGTGCCAGCAGACAAGGACGTTATAATTCACCCCTCCACTTT. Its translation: CASRQGRYNSPLHF.

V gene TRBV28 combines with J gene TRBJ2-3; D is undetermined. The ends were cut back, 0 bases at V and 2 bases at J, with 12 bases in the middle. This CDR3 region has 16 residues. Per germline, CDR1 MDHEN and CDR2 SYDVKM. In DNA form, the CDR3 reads TGTGCCAGCAGTTTATGGTCACCCTATTCCACAGATACGCAGTATTTT. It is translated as CASSLWSPYSTDTQYF.

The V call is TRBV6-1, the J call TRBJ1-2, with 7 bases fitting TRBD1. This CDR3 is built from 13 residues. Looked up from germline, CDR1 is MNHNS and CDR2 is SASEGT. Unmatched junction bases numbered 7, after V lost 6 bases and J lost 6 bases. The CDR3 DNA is TGTGCCAGCAGAACAGGGGCCGGAGATGGCTACACCTTC. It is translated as CASRTGAGDGYTF.

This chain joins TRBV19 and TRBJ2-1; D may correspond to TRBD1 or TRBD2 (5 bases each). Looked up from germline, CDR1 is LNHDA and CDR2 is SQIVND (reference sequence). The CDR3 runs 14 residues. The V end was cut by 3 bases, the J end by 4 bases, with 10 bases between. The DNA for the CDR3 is TGTGCCAGTAGTATCGGGACCTCATACAATGAGCAGTTCTTC. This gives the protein CASSIGTSYNEQFF. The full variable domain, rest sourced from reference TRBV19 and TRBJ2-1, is DGGITQSPKYLFRKEGQNVTLSCEQNLNHDAMYWYRQDPGQGLRLIYYSQIVNDFQKGDIAEGYSVSREKKESFPLTVTSAQKNPTAFYLCASSIGTSYNEQFFGPGTRLTVL.